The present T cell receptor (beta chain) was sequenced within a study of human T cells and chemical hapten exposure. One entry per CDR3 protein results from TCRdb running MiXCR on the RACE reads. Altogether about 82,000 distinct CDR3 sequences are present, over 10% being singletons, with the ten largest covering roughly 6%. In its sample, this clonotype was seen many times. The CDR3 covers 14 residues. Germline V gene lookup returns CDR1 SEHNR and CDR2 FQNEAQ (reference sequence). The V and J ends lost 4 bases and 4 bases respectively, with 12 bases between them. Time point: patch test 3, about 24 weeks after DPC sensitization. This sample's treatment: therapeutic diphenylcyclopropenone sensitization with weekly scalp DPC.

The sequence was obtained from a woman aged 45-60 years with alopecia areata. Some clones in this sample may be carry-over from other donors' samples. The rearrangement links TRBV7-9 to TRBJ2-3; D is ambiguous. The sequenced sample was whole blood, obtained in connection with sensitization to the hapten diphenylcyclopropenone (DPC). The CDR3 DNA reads TGTGCCAGCAGCTCGCCCAACCAGGCAGATACGCAGTATTTT. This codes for CASSSPNQADTQYF.